This TCR beta chain was retrieved from a study of T-cell reconstitution after alpha-beta-depleted transplantation in children. Findings and caveats of the study: From newly produced T cells came most of the T-cell counts and diversity one year after transplant. There were some patients whose high TCRbeta diversity at day 60 came from surviving recipient T cells and thymic progenitors. About two months after transplant, alpha-beta T cells reportedly came from several hundred expanded graft clones.

Trimming pared 6 bases from V and 1 base from J, leaving 10 bases between. Germline CDR1 reads ENHRY; CDR2 reads SYGVKD. The length of the CDR3 is 14 residues. As it was prepared, the TCRbeta library received unique molecular identifiers. TCRdb re-derived calls from the PCR reads in MiXCR, one entry per CDR3 protein. The sample includes around 250,000 distinct CDR3 sequences, roughly 7.7% of them seen just once. At least ten counts were recorded for this clonotype. The antigen remains undetermined. The chain employs TRBV10-3 and TRBJ2-1, with no clear D. This TCR was sampled from a male patient aged 10 to 17 who had a stem cell transplant for acute lymphoblastic leukemia, so the T cells may come from the graft donor. Specimen: PBMCs, mostly from graft donor cells, collected 180 days after TCRalphabeta/CD19-depleted stem cell transplant. The CDR3: CAIRGLGSYNEQFF. CDR3 DNA: TGTGCCATCAGGGGTCTTGGGTCCTACAATGAGCAGTTCTTC.